The 30 T cell receptor beta chains listed next were all sequenced from one sample in a study of blood T cell repertoires in COVID-19. Measured with immunoSEQ multiplex PCR; TCRdb has only the in-frame clones, and not every one. This table holds fewer than 400,000 clones, around nine tenths found once. The sample was peripheral blood. Source of these receptors: a human donor in a cohort sampled during active COVID-19.

The genes are TRBV6-6 and TRBJ1-5, with TRBD1 as a possible D gene (6 bases). CDR1 is MNHNY, CDR2 SVGAGI, per germline (reference sequence). The CDR3 has 14 residues. V dropped 4 bases and J dropped 2 bases, with 9 bases sitting between them. The CDR3 region has the DNA TGTGCCAGCAGTTTACAGGGTGGCAATCAGCCCCAGCATTTT. Its translation is CASSLQGGNQPQHF.

The V and J genes are TRBV29-1 and TRBJ1-1, with D hard to call. Germline CDR1 and CDR2: SQVTM and ANQGSEA. The V gene lost 3 bases and the J gene lost 1 base, with 6 bases spanning the gap. The CDR3 extends over 12 amino acids. The CDR3 spells CSVDEENTEAFF. CDR3 in DNA: TGCAGCGTTGATGAGGAGAACACTGAAGCTTTCTTT.

The V gene is TRBV2, the J gene TRBJ2-2; the match to TRBD2 covers 16 bases. The CDR3 is 19 amino acids. The V gene end was trimmed by 11 bases and the J gene end by 4 bases; junction bases not matched to a gene: 16. Germline V gene data show CDR1 as SNHLY and CDR2 as FYNNEI. CDR3: CARGTSGGGKGKGTGELFF. CDR3 in DNA: TGTGCCCGCGGGACTAGCGGGGGGGGTAAGGGTAAAGGCACCGGGGAGCTGTTTTTT. The complete variable domain, with remaining parts taken from reference TRBV2 and TRBJ2-2, reads EPEVTQTPSHQVTQMGQEVILRCVPISNHLYFYWYRQILGQKVEFLVSFYNNEISEKSEIFDDQFSVERPDGSNFTLKIRSTKLEDSAMYFCARGTSGGGKGKGTGELFFGEGSRLTVL.

This chain connects TRBV28 to TRBJ2-7; D ambiguous. The CDR3 loop spans 15 amino acids. Germline loops: CDR1 MDHEN, CDR2 SYDVKM. Trimming removed 4 bases at V and 5 bases at J, with 18 bases between. The CDR3 DNA reads TGTGCCAGCAGTTACGGGTCGACGAGGTGGGACGAGCAGTACTTC. Amino acids: CASSYGSTRWDEQYF.

The V call is TRBV7-2, the J call TRBJ2-7; a possible D gene is TRBD2 (5 bases). CDR1 is SGHTA and CDR2 is FQGNSA in the germline V gene. CDR3 length equals 14 residues. Trimming shortened V by 2 bases and J by 5 bases, and 13 bases separated the two germline ends. The CDR3 DNA reads TGTGCCAGCAGCTTAACCACGAGTAGCGACGAGCAGTACTTC. Translating gives CASSLTTSSDEQYF. Filled out from reference TRBV7-2 and TRBJ2-7, the complete variable domain reads GAGVSQSPSNKVTEKGKDVELRCDPISGHTALYWYRQSLGQGLEFLIYFQGNSAPDKSGLPSDRFSAERTGGSVSTLTIQRTQQEDSAVYLCASSLTTSSDEQYFGPGTRLTVT.

V and J are TRBV5-4 and TRBJ2-7, with 7 bases identical to TRBD2. Germline CDR1 SGHNT, CDR2 YYREEE (reference sequence). The CDR3 loop spans 14 amino acids. Unmatched junction bases numbered 6, after V lost 4 bases and J lost 2 bases. The CDR3 nucleotides are TGTGCCAGCAGCGCCAGCGGGGTCACCTACGAGCAGTACTTC. It translates to CASSASGVTYEQYF. Full variable domain (remainder filled in from reference TRBV5-4 and TRBJ2-7): ETGVTQSPTHLIKTRGQQVTLRCSSQSGHNTVSWYQQALGQGPQFIFQYYREEENGRGNFPPRFSGLQFPNYSSELNVNALELDDSALYLCASSASGVTYEQYFGPGTRLTVT.

V and J are TRBV2 and TRBJ2-1, with TRBD2 as a possible D gene (6 bases). The CDR3 is 14 amino acids. Germline-derived CDR1 and CDR2 are SNHLY and FYNNEI. The ends were cut back, 7 bases at V and 0 bases at J, with 10 bases in the middle. The CDR3 DNA sequence: TGTGCCAGCAAGGCGGGGAGCTCCTACAATGAGCAGTTCTTC. Its protein product is CASKAGSSYNEQFF.

Only a few counts were recorded for this clone. The V gene is TRBV7-3, the J gene TRBJ1-2, with D perhaps TRBD1 (5 bases). Looked up from germline, CDR1 is SGHTA and CDR2 is FQGTGA. Trimming cost V 0 bases and J 0 bases, with 8 bases left between them. The length of the CDR3 is 15 residues. The CDR3 nucleotides are TGTGCCAGCAGCTTAACGGGGGGAGCTAACTATGGCTACACCTTC. Encoded protein: CASSLTGGANYGYTF.

The V call is TRBV19, the J call TRBJ2-7; TRBD2 aligns across 7 bases. J gave up 3 bases and V 5 bases, and 13 bases lay outside the gene matches. CDR1 and CDR2 from the germline V gene are LNHDA and SQIVND (reference sequence). This CDR3 spans 16 amino acids. Here the CDR3 reads CASSFPPRREYYEQYF. The DNA of the CDR3 is TGTGCCAGTAGTTTCCCCCCGCGGCGGGAGTACTACGAGCAGTACTTC.

The sample holds many counts of this clone. The V call is TRBV27, the J call TRBJ1-4; no firm D call. This CDR3 has 14 amino acids. Germline CDR1 and CDR2: MNHEY and SMNVEV (reference sequence). V was shortened by 5 bases and J by 1 base, with 8 bases between the two germline ends. CDR3 loop: CASSRVGTNEKLFF. The DNA of the CDR3 is TGTGCCAGCAGTAGAGTTGGAACTAATGAAAAACTGTTTTTT.

The chain joins TRBV5-1 to TRBJ2-1; D gene ambiguous. This CDR3 has 14 amino acids. The V gene lost 0 bases and the J gene lost 5 bases, with 9 bases spanning the gap. The germline V gene has CDR1 SGHRS and CDR2 YFSETQ. For the CDR3, the DNA is TGCGCCAGCAGCTTGGGTGCGTCGGACAATGAGCAGTTCTTC. This encodes CASSLGASDNEQFF.

This sequence joins TRBV15 and TRBJ1-6; 7 nucleotides agree with TRBD1. V lost 0 bases to trimming and J lost 1 base; unmatched junction nucleotides: 3. Germline values: CDR1 LNHNV, CDR2 YYDKDF (reference sequence). This CDR3 has 17 residues. The CDR3 DNA sequence: TGTGCCACCAGCAGAGACAGGGGGACTTCCTATAATTCACCCCTCCACTTT. Its protein product is CATSRDRGTSYNSPLHF.

The chain combines TRBV5-1 with TRBJ2-5; 7 bases line up with TRBD2. V was pared by 2 bases and J by 3 bases, with 7 bases of the junction left unmatched. The length of the CDR3 is 15 residues. Germline CDR1 and CDR2: SGHRS and YFSETQ. CDR3 in amino acids: CASSFGTGREETQYF. The CDR3 DNA is TGCGCCAGCAGCTTTGGGACGGGGAGGGAAGAGACCCAGTACTTC.

This chain joins TRBV28 and TRBJ1-4, with D possibly being TRBD1 (6 bases). This CDR3 spans 15 amino acids. The V gene lost 3 bases and the J gene lost 3 bases, with 11 bases spanning the gap. Germline V gene lookup returns CDR1 MDHEN and CDR2 SYDVKM. The DNA of the CDR3 is TGTGCCAGCAGTTTTTTAAGGGGGTCTAATGAAAAACTGTTTTTT. Protein: CASSFLRGSNEKLFF.

The V gene is TRBV5-5, the J gene TRBJ2-1; TRBD2 matches at 7 bases. The CDR3 is made up of 12 amino acids. Losses at the gene ends were 4 bases for V and 10 bases for J; bases not matched to a gene: 5. Germline CDR1 reads SGHKS; CDR2 reads YYEKEE (reference sequence). For the CDR3, the DNA is TGTGCCAGCAGCGGCGCGGGAGACGAGCAGTTCTTC. Translation: CASSGAGDEQFF.

This chain joins TRBV6-2 or TRBV6-3 and TRBJ1-1, with D maybe TRBD1 (6 bases). Trimming shortened V by 0 bases and J by 3 bases, and 11 bases separated the two germline ends. CDR1 is MNHEY, CDR2 SVGEGT, per germline. The length of the CDR3 is 15 residues. CDR3 DNA sequence: TGTGCCAGCAGTTACTCGGGGGCCTACGACACTGAAGCTTTCTTT. Its protein is CASSYSGAYDTEAFF.

The chain combines TRBV6-6 with TRBJ1-1, with D possibly being TRBD1 (6 bases). The V gene's germline CDR1 is MNHNY and CDR2 SVGAGI (reference sequence). The CDR3 length is 15 residues. V lost 0 bases to trimming and J lost 1 base, with 9 bases between them. The CDR3 DNA reads TGTGCCAGCAGTTACTCGGCACAGGGGAACACTGAAGCTTTCTTT. Amino acid sequence: CASSYSAQGNTEAFF.

This rearrangement joins TRBV30 to TRBJ2-3; no reliable D call. In germline, CDR1 is GTSNPN, CDR2 SVGIG (reference sequence). The germline V and J ends were trimmed by 3 bases and 3 bases, with 10 bases remaining between them. There are 13 residues in the CDR3. This CDR3 reads CAWSKTRTDTQYF. In DNA, the CDR3 is TGTGCCTGGAGCAAAACCAGGACAGATACGCAGTATTTT.

The gene calls are TRBV19 and TRBJ2-1, with a weak D call TRBD1 (5 bases). The CDR3 is 13 residues long. V was pared by 10 bases and J by 7 bases, with 17 bases between. From germline, CDR1 is LNHDA and CDR2 SQIVND (reference sequence). The CDR3 loop is CATQTQGGNEQFF. In nucleotides, the CDR3 is TGTGCCACCCAGACCCAGGGTGGAAATGAGCAGTTCTTC. Complete variable domain (other parts from reference TRBV19 and TRBJ2-1): DGGITQSPKYLFRKEGQNVTLSCEQNLNHDAMYWYRQDPGQGLRLIYYSQIVNDFQKGDIAEGYSVSREKKESFPLTVTSAQKNPTAFYLCATQTQGGNEQFFGPGTRLTVL.

V and J are TRBV6-5 and TRBJ2-1; D might be TRBD2 (6 bases). CDR3 length equals 14 residues. Germline assignment: CDR1 MNHEY and CDR2 SVGAGI. V lost 6 bases and J 7 bases, leaving 16 bases between the germline ends. This CDR3 reads CASRRAGSVNEQFF. In nucleotides, the CDR3 is TGTGCCAGCAGGCGAGCGGGTTCCGTGAATGAGCAGTTCTTC.

Only one count was recorded for this clone. J is TRBJ2-3 and V is TRBV5-1, with TRBD2 identical over 7 bases. Germline V gene sequence: CDR1 SGHRS, CDR2 YFSETQ. The length of the CDR3 is 16 residues. After removal of 4 bases from V and 1 base from J, the junction contained 9 bases not matched to a gene. CDR3 sequence (DNA): TGCGCCAGCAGCCCAGCTAGCGGTAGACGCACAGATACGCAGTATTTT. As protein: CASSPASGRRTDTQYF.

J is TRBJ2-1 and V is TRBV25-1; D remains unclear. V lost 1 base to trimming and J lost 9 bases, with 10 bases between them. CDR1 and CDR2 (germline): MGHDK, SYGVNS. The CDR3 is 13 residues long. In DNA, the CDR3 is TGTGCCAGCAGTGAATTCGAGCGTGCTGAGCAGTTCTTC. As protein: CASSEFERAEQFF.

The V call is TRBV3-1 (or the pseudogene TRBV3-2), the J call TRBJ2-3; 8 bases are a match to TRBD2. Germline V CDR1 and CDR2: LGHDT, YNNKEL (reference sequence). The CDR3 sequence is 17 residues long. Trimming at V came to 0 bases and at J to 4 bases, leaving 9 bases not matched to a gene. The CDR3 region is CASSQETQRGRADTQYF. The CDR3 DNA reads TGTGCCAGCAGCCAAGAGACCCAGCGGGGGCGGGCAGATACGCAGTATTTT.

The chain employs TRBV19 and TRBJ1-4; TRBD1 matches 9 bases. The CDR3 is 13 residues long. Germline lookup yields CDR1 LNHDA and CDR2 SQIVND (reference sequence). The ends lost 7 bases at V and 11 bases at J; junction bases unmatched: 8. The CDR3 is CASNGQGSEKLFF. Written as DNA, the CDR3 is TGTGCCAGTAACGGACAGGGGTCGGAGAAACTGTTTTTT.

The CDR3 DNA reads TGTGCCAGCAGTTCAAGCGGGAAAGAGACCCAGTACTTC. It is translated as CASSSSGKETQYF. This chain connects TRBV6-5 to TRBJ2-5; 7 bases align to TRBD2. Looked up from germline, CDR1 is MNHEY and CDR2 is SVGAGI. V gave up 4 bases and J gave up 3 bases; unmatched junction bases: 2. This CDR3 comprises 13 residues.

This chain joins TRBV7-9 and TRBJ1-2; the D gene is possibly TRBD1 (6 bases). Germline CDR1 is SEHNR and CDR2 is FQNEAQ (reference sequence). Trimming took 1 base from V and 8 from J, leaving 11 bases between them. The CDR3 sequence is 13 residues long. This chain's CDR3 is CASSLGFGGGYTF. The DNA for the CDR3 is TGTGCCAGCAGCTTAGGGTTTGGGGGCGGCTACACCTTC.

The chain combines TRBV27 with TRBJ2-2; no firm D call. The length of the CDR3 is 12 residues. V lost 6 bases, J lost 1 base, and 3 bases lay in between. The germline CDR1 and CDR2 sequences are MNHEY and SMNVEV (reference sequence). The CDR3: CASSRNTGELFF. The CDR3 region has the DNA TGTGCCAGCAGCAGGAACACCGGGGAGCTGTTTTTT.

The gene calls are TRBV18 and TRBJ2-3; D unclear. Trimming pared 3 bases from V and 5 bases from J, leaving 6 bases between. CDR1 KGHSH and CDR2 LQKENI come from the germline V gene. The CDR3 is made up of 12 amino acids. In DNA form, the CDR3 reads TGTGCCAGCTCACCCCGCGTAGATACGCAGTATTTT. It codes for CASSPRVDTQYF.

This sequence joins TRBV15 and TRBJ2-3; D gene ambiguous. The CDR3 covers 15 residues. Germline assignment: CDR1 LNHNV and CDR2 YYDKDF (reference sequence). Trimming pared 0 bases from V and 5 bases from J, leaving 12 bases between. The chain's CDR3 is CATSRDLEAIDTQYF. The CDR3 bases are TGTGCCACCAGCAGAGATTTAGAAGCGATAGATACGCAGTATTTT.

CDR3 in DNA: TGTGCCATCAGTGGTCTGGAGGGCCCGTTAGATACGCAGTATTTT. This translates into CAISGLEGPLDTQYF. The chain combines TRBV10-3 with TRBJ2-3; perhaps TRBD2 as D (6 bases). The CDR3 is made up of 15 amino acids. Germline values: CDR1 ENHRY, CDR2 SYGVKD. The V end was cut by 4 bases, the J end by 5 bases, with 16 bases between.